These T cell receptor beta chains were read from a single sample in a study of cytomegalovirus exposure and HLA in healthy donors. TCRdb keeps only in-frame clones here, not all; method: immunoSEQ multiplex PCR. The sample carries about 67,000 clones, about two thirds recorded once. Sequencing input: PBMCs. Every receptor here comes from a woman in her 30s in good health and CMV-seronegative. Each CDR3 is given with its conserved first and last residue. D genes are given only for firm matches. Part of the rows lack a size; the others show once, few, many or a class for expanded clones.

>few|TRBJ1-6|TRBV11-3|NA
CASSLSGQGSPLHF
TGTGCCAGCAGCTTATCAGGGCAAGGGTCACCCCTCCACTTT
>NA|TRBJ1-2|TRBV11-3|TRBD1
CASTVGTGENYGYTF
TGTGCCAGCACCGTTGGGACAGGAGAAAACTATGGCTACACCTTC
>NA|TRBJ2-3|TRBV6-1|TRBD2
CASSVASGGTDTQYF
TGTGCCAGCAGTGTGGCTAGCGGGGGGACAGATACGCAGTATTTT
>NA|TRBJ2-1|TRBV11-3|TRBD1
CASSKRGPKNNEQFF
TGTGCCAGCAGCAAGAGGGGGCCCAAGAACAATGAGCAGTTCTTC
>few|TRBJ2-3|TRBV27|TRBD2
CASGIAGGTSDTQYF
TGTGCCAGCGGTATAGCGGGGGGGACATCAGATACGCAGTATTTT
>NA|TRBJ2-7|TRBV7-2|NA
CASSLGSGRSYEQYF
TGTGCCAGCAGCTTAGGCTCTGGCAGGTCCTACGAGCAGTACTTC
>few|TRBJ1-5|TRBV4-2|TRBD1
CASSQDGTGGHQPQHF
TGTGCCAGCAGCCAAGATGGGACAGGGGGCCATCAGCCCCAGCATTTT
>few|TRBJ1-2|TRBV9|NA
CASSARGANYGYTF
TGTGCCAGCAGCGCCCGAGGAGCTAACTATGGCTACACCTTC
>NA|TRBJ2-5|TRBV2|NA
CASSEGTLQETQYF
TGTGCCAGCAGTGAGGGGACTCTCCAAGAGACCCAGTACTTC
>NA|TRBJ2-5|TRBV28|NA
CASSLADQETQYF
TGTGCCAGCAGTTTGGCAGACCAAGAGACCCAGTACTTC
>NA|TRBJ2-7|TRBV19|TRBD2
CATTARGGQGRNEQYF
TGTGCCACCACCGCCCGGGGGGGGCAGGGGCGAAACGAGCAGTACTTC
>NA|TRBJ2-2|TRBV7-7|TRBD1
CASRRQGDGTGELFF
TGTGCTAGCAGGCGACAGGGGGATGGTACCGGGGAGCTGTTTTTT
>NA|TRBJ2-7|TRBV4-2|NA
CASSREGPVLYEQYF
TGTGCCAGCAGCCGAGAGGGCCCGGTTCTCTACGAGCAGTACTTC
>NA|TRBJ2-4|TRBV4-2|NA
CASSQEGLRAVGIQYF
TGTGCCAGCAGCCAAGAAGGGTTGCGGGCGGTCGGCATTCAGTACTTC
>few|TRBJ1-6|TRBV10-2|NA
CATINSPLHF
TGCGCCACCATTAATTCACCCCTCCACTTT
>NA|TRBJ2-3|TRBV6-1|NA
CASIPSGLGTDTQYF
TGTGCCAGCATTCCAAGCGGTCTCGGCACAGATACGCAGTATTTT
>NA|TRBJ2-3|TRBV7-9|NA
CSSTPVADTQYF
TGTTCCAGCACCCCCGTTGCGGATACGCAGTATTTT